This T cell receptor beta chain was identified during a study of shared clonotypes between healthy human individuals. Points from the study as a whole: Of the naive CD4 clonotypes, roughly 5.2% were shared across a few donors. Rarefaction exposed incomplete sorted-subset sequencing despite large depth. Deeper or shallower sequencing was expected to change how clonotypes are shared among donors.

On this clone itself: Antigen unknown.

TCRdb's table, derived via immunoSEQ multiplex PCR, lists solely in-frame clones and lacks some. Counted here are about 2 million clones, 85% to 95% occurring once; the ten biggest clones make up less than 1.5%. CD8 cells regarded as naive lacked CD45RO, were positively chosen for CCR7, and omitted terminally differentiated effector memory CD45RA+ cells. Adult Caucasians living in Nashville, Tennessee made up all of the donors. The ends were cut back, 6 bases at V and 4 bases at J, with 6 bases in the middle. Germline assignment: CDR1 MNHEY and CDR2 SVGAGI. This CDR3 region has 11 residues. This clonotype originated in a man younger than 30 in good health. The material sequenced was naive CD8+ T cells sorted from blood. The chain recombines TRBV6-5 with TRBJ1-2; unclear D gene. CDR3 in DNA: TGTGCCAGCAGGGACCGCTATGGCTACACCTTC. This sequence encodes CASRDRYGYTF.